Sequencing of this T cell receptor (beta chain) was carried out in a study of radiotherapy plus CTLA-4 blockade in lung cancer. With ipilimumab providing CTLA-4 blockade, focal radiation was administered to patients who had chemo-refractory metastatic non-small-cell lung cancer. TCRdb's copy holds only in-frame clones and misses some; the assay was immunoSEQ multiplex PCR. This table holds approximately 95,000 clones, about 81% found once. Of note for this clone: The antigen is undetermined.

This CDR3 has 16 residues. Germline-derived CDR1 and CDR2 are SGHKS and YYEKEE (reference sequence). V was shortened by 3 bases and J by 0 bases, with 12 bases between the two germline ends. Study-wide results and limits: Among blood TCR repertoires after radiotherapy plus ipilimumab, tumor-derived clones expanded.

The genes are TRBV5-5 and TRBJ2-2, with a possible D match to TRBD2 (6 bases). The TCR was taken from a human donor with non-small cell lung cancer who had a partial response to radiotherapy plus ipilimumab. The starting material was peripheral blood, obtained from a patient treated with radiotherapy plus ipilimumab. CDR3 region: CASSSPPSANTGELFF. The CDR3 nucleotides read TGTGCCAGCAGCTCCCCCCCTAGCGCGAACACCGGGGAGCTGTTTTTT.